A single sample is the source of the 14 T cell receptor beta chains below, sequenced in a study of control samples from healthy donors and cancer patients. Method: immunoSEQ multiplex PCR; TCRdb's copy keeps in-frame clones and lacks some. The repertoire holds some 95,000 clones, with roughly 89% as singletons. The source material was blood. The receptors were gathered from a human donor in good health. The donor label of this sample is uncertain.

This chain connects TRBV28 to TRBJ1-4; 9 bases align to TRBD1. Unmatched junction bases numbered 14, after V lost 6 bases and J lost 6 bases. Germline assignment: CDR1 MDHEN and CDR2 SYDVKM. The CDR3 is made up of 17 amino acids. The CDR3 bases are TGTGCCAGCAGCTACGAGGGCCAGGGACAGGGATATGAAAAACTGTTTTTT. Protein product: CASSYEGQGQGYEKLFF.

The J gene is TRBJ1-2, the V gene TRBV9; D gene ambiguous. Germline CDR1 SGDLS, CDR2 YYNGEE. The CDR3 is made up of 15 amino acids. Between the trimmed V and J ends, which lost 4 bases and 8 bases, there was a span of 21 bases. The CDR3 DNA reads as TGTGCCAGCAGCCCACTAGACGGGAGCGTTAGAGGCTACACCTTC. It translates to CASSPLDGSVRGYTF.

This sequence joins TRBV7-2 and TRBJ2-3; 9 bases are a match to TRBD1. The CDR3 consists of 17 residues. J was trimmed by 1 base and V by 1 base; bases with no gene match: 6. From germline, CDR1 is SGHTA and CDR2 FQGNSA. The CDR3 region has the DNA TGTGCCAGCAGCTTAGTAAGGACAGGGGTTGGCACAGATACGCAGTATTTT. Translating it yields CASSLVRTGVGTDTQYF. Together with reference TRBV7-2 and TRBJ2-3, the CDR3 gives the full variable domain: GAGVSQSPSNKVTEKGKDVELRCDPISGHTALYWYRQSLGQGLEFLIYFQGNSAPDKSGLPSDRFSAERTGGSVSTLTIQRTQQEDSAVYLCASSLVRTGVGTDTQYFGPGTRLTVL.

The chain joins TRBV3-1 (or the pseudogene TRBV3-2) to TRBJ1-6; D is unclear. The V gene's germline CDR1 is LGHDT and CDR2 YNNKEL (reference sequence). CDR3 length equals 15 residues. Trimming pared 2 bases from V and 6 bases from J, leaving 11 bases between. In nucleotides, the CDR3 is TGTGCCAGCAGCCAAACAGCGAGAGGTAATTCACCCCTCCACTTT. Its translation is CASSQTARGNSPLHF.

The CDR3 spells CASSGAGLTPFYGYTF. As DNA, the CDR3 is TGTGCCAGCAGTGGGGCTGGGCTGACTCCCTTCTATGGCTACACCTTC. J is TRBJ1-2 and V is TRBV6-1; D not certain. The CDR3 covers 16 residues. Looked up from germline, CDR1 is MNHNS and CDR2 is SASEGT. The V and J ends lost 4 bases and 4 bases respectively, with 19 bases between them.

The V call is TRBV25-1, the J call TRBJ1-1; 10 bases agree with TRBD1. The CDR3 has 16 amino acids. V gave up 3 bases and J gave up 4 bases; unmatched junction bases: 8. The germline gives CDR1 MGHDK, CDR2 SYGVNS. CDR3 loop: CASSDTRGTGATEAFF. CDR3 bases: TGTGCCAGCAGTGATACCCGTGGGACAGGGGCCACTGAAGCTTTCTTT.

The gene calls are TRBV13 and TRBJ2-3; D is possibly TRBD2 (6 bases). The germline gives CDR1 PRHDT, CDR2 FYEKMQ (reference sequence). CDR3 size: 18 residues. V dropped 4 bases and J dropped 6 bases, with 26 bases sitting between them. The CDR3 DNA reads TGTGCCAGCAGCTCAAACCTACGGGAGCCAACAAACAGGGATACGCAGTATTTT. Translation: CASSSNLREPTNRDTQYF.

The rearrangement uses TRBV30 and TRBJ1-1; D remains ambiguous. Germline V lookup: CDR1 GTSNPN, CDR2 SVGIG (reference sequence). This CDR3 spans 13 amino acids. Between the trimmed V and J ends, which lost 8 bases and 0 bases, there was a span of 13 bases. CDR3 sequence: CARQRSVNTEAFF. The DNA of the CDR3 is TGTGCCAGACAAAGGTCCGTGAACACTGAAGCTTTCTTT.

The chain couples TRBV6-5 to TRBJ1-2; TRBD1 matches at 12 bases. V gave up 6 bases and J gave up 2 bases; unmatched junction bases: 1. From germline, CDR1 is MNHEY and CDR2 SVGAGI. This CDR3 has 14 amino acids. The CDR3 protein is CASRGTGGNYGYTF. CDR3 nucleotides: TGTGCCAGCAGGGGGACAGGGGGCAACTATGGCTACACCTTC.

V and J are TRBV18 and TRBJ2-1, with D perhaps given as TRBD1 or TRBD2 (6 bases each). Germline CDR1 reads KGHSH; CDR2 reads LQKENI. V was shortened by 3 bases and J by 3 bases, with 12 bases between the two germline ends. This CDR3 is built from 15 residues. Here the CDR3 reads CASSPRDTNYNEQFF. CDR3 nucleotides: TGTGCCAGCTCACCGCGGGACACGAACTACAATGAGCAGTTCTTC.

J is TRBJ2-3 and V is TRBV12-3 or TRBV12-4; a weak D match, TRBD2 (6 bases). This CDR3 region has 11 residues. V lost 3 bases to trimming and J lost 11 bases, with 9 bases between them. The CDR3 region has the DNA TGTGCCAGCAGTTTTGGGGACTGGCAGTATTTT. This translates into CASSFGDWQYF.

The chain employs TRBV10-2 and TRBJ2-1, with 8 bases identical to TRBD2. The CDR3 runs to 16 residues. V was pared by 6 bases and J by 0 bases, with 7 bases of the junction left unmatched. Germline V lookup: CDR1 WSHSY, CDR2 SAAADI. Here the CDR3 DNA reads TGCGCCAGCAGGAATGCCGGGACTAGCTCCTACAATGAGCAGTTCTTC. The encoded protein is CASRNAGTSSYNEQFF.

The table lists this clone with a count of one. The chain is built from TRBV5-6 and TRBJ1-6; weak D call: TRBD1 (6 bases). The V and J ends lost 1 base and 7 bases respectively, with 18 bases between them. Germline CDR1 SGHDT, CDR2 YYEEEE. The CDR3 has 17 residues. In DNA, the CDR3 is TGTGCCAGCAGCTTGATTACAGGGAGGTCTAGCAATTCACCCCTCCACTTT. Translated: CASSLITGRSSNSPLHF.

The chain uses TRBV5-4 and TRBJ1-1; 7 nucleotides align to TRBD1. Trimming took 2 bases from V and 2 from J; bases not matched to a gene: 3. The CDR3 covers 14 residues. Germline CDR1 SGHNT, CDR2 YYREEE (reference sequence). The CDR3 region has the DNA TGTGCCAGCAGCTTTCAGGGGGGAAACACTGAAGCTTTCTTT. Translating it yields CASSFQGGNTEAFF.